This T cell receptor (beta chain) was identified during a study of blood T cell repertoires in COVID-19. Among Cohort 3 donors, those recovered had two negative PCRs, clearance, or symptom resolution. This clone was observed a few times. This CDR3 region has 14 residues. Germline V gene data show CDR1 as ENHRY and CDR2 as SYGVKD. With V trimmed by 5 bases and J by 6 bases, 7 bases remained unmatched. TCRdb's table, derived via immunoSEQ multiplex PCR, lists solely in-frame clones and lacks some. The table has more than 300,000 clones, 83% seen once. Sequenced: PBMCs or T cells enriched from blood (not recorded which). The chain carries TRBV10-3 and TRBJ2-3, with 8 bases fitting TRBD2. This TCR was sampled from a woman between 45 and 65 years old who had recovered from COVID-19. This CDR3 is CAISPGTSGDTQYF. In DNA form, the CDR3 reads TGTGCCATCAGTCCCGGGACTAGTGGCGATACGCAGTATTTT.